Shown below are 5 T cell receptor beta chains from a single sample sequenced in a study of Graves' ophthalmopathy and Graves' hyperthyroidism. RNA transcripts yielded amplified TCR beta CDR3 regions. RT-PCR was first run with HTBI primers, then multiplex PCR in a second round. TCRdb re-called the multiplex PCR reads through MiXCR, storing one row per CDR3 protein. There are a few hundred thousand distinct CDR3 sequences in the sample; approximately 37% occur only once, and less than 4.5% lies in the top ten. Sequencing was done on a sample of peripheral blood or thyroid tissue (not recorded which). These receptors were taken from an adult man with Graves' hyperthyroidism.

This clonotype was observed at least ten times. The CDR3 nucleotides read TGCAGCGTTGCATCCGGGGCAAACACTGAAGCTTTCTTT. Amino acids: CSVASGANTEAFF. This sequence joins TRBV29-1 and TRBJ1-1, with a tentative D call TRBD1 (5 bases). Germline V gives CDR1 SQVTM, CDR2 ANQGSEA. This CDR3 has 13 residues. Trimming took 4 bases from V and 2 from J, leaving 11 bases between them.

This chain joins TRBV28 and TRBJ2-7, with 11 bases matching TRBD2. The CDR3 sequence is 15 residues long. Trimming took 5 bases from V and 8 from J; bases not matched to a gene: 11. Germline V gene sequence: CDR1 MDHEN, CDR2 SYDVKM. The CDR3, as DNA: TGTGCCAGCAGTCTGTCTGTAGCGGGGGGGCCACAGCAGTACTTC. Translated: CASSLSVAGGPQQYF.

CDR3 protein: CASSPRGTDFYGYTF. The CDR3 DNA sequence: TGTGCCAGCAGCCCCCGAGGCACCGATTTCTATGGCTACACCTTC. The V call is TRBV7-8, the J call TRBJ1-2; D is uncertain. The CDR3 has 15 residues. Germline lookup yields CDR1 SGHVS and CDR2 FQNEAQ. Deletions cut 5 bases from V and 4 bases from J, with 17 bases between.

This clonotype was observed at least ten times. The chain is built from TRBV29-1 and TRBJ2-7; TRBD2 might be the D (6 bases). Trimming took 4 bases from V and 3 from J, leaving 13 bases between them. CDR1 is SQVTM and CDR2 is ANQGSEA in the germline V gene. The CDR3 is made up of 13 amino acids. The CDR3 loop is CSVVLAEFYEQYF. CDR3 sequence (DNA): TGCAGCGTTGTTTTAGCGGAATTCTACGAGCAGTACTTC.

Points on this clonotype: The junction differs from germline at one of its ends, possibly a read error. In nucleotides, the CDR3 is TGTGCCCGCAGTTCCTCGGGAGAGACCCAGTACTTC. This codes for CARSSSGETQYF. The chain couples TRBV7-9 to TRBJ2-5; D unresolved. The CDR3 consists of 12 residues. Germline V gene sequence: CDR1 SEHNR, CDR2 FQNEAQ (reference sequence).